These T cell receptor beta chains were read from a single sample in a study of control samples from healthy donors and cancer patients. Sequenced by immunoSEQ multiplex PCR; TCRdb stores in-frame clones only, minus some. The sample shows approximately 99,000 clones, around 80% of them seen only once. The sample consisted of blood. The source of these receptors is a man in his late teens or twenties in good health. The CDR3 runs from the conserved cysteine through the conserved F or W. A D gene is named only where the DNA matches it firmly. Clone sizes are given selectively: once, few, many, or a class where the clone is expanded.

V,size,J,D,DNA,CDR3
TRBV2,few,TRBJ1-1,TRBD1,TGTGCCAGCAGTAGTACAGGGGGCGGCACTGAAGCTTTCTTT,CASSSTGGGTEAFF
TRBV10-3,NA,TRBJ1-2,NA,TGTGCCATCAGTGACCGAGGGGGGGCGCCGAGCTATGGCTACACCTTC,CAISDRGGAPSYGYTF
TRBV7-9,NA,TRBJ1-2,TRBD1,TGTGCCAGCAGCTCCGGGACAGACTTTAACTATGGCTACACCTTC,CASSSGTDFNYGYTF
TRBV2,NA,TRBJ1-6,NA,TGTGCCAGCAGTGATGGTGGATATTCACCCCTCCACTTT,CASSDGGYSPLHF
TRBV20-1,NA,TRBJ1-2,NA,TGCAGTGCTAGTTCCTTGGAAACAGGGAACTATGGCTACACCTTC,CSASSLETGNYGYTF
TRBV2,NA,TRBJ1-4,NA,TGTGCCAGCAGTGAAAGCCCCTACAGTGTTGTAAATGAAAAACTGTTTTTT,CASSESPYSVVNEKLFF
TRBV30,once,TRBJ2-5,TRBD2,TGTGCCTGGAGTGTAGGCGGGGGGGCAGAGACCCAGTACTTC,CAWSVGGGAETQYF
TRBV3-1/TRBV3-2,NA,TRBJ1-6,NA,TGTGCCAGCAGTTCTGGAACGGTGTTTAATTCACCCCTCCACTTT,CASSSGTVFNSPLHF
TRBV12-3/TRBV12-4,NA,TRBJ1-1,NA,TGTGCCAGCAGTTTGGTGGGAGGTGAAGCTTTCTTT,CASSLVGGEAFF
TRBV2,once,TRBJ1-5,NA,TGTGCCAGCAGTGTAGGGCATTATAGCAATCAGCCCCAGCATTTT,CASSVGHYSNQPQHF
TRBV5-6,NA,TRBJ1-5,NA,TGTGCCAGCAGCTTGGGGGCGGGGGCCCGGCAGCCCCAGCATTTT,CASSLGAGARQPQHF
TRBV29-1,NA,TRBJ2-1,NA,TGCAGCGCTCGGTCGGAGCAGTTCTTC,CSARSEQFF
TRBV18,once,TRBJ2-2,NA,TGTGCCAGCTCACCTATTACAAGAAACACCGGGGAGCTGTTTTTT,CASSPITRNTGELFF
TRBV11-2,NA,TRBJ1-4,NA,TGTGCCAGCCATAATACGGGGGAAAAACTGTTTTTT,CASHNTGEKLFF
TRBV29-1,NA,TRBJ2-7,NA,TGCAGCGTTGTGCCAGGGGTGGACGAGCAGTACTTC,CSVVPGVDEQYF
TRBV3-1/TRBV3-2,NA,TRBJ1-1,NA,TGTGCCAGCAGCCGACAACCAGACTTGAACACTGAAGCTTTCTTT,CASSRQPDLNTEAFF
TRBV28,NA,TRBJ2-3,NA,TGTGCCAGCAGTTTATCCGATACGCAGTATTTT,CASSLSDTQYF
TRBV11-3,NA,TRBJ2-5,NA,TGTGCCAGCAGCTTGAGGGCCGCTACAGAGACCCAGTACTTC,CASSLRAATETQYF
TRBV18,NA,TRBJ1-5,NA,TGTGCCAGCTCACCATCCGCGAGTAGCGGGTTATATAGCAATCAGCCCCAGCATTTT,CASSPSASSGLYSNQPQHF
TRBV7-2,NA,TRBJ2-5,TRBD2,TGTGCCAGCAGCATCTGGACTAGCGGGGGGGCGGAGACCCAGTACTTC,CASSIWTSGGAETQYF
TRBV28,NA,TRBJ1-2,NA,TGTGCCAGCAGTTCACCAAGACAGGCGCTGGCTAAAAGTGCCTTC,CASSSPRQALAKSAF
TRBV7-9,few,TRBJ2-2,TRBD1,TGTGCCGTGGACAGGGTGAACACCGGGGAGCTGTTTTTT,CAVDRVNTGELFF